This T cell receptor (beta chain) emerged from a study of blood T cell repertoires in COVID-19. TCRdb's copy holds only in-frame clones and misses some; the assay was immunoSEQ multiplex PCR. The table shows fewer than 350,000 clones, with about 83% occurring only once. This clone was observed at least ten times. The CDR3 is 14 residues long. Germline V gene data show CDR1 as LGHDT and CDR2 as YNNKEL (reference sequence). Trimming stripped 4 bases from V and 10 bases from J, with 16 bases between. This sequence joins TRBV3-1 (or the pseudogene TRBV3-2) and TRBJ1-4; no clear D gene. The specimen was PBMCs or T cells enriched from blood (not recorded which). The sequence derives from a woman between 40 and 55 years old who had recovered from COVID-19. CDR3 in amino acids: CASSPDGVSGKLFF. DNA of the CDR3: TGTGCCAGCAGCCCCGACGGGGTTTCCGGAAAACTGTTTTTT.